This T cell receptor beta chain was observed in a study of Graves' ophthalmopathy and Graves' hyperthyroidism. This clonotype was found many times. TCR beta CDR3 regions were amplified from RNA transcripts. Investigators did first-round RT-PCR with HTBI primers, then second-round multiplex PCR. TCRdb processed the multiplex PCR reads anew with MiXCR; each CDR3 protein has one entry. The profile shows around 470,000 distinct CDR3 sequences, about 15% of them singletons. The study enrolled ophthalmopathy donors with moderate-to-severe activity, CAS ≥3, NOSPECS ≥4 and duration under 3 months. Sequenced sample: blood. This clonotype was sampled from a woman in her thirties with Graves' ophthalmopathy.

As DNA, the CDR3 is TGTGCCAGCACTCCCCGGGTCGGCAACACTGAAGCTTTCTTT. Translated: CASTPRVGNTEAFF. The V gene is TRBV12-3 or TRBV12-4, the J gene TRBJ1-1, with D hard to call. CDR3 length: 14 amino acids. Trimming took off 7 bases at V and 2 bases at J, with 14 bases between the two ends.